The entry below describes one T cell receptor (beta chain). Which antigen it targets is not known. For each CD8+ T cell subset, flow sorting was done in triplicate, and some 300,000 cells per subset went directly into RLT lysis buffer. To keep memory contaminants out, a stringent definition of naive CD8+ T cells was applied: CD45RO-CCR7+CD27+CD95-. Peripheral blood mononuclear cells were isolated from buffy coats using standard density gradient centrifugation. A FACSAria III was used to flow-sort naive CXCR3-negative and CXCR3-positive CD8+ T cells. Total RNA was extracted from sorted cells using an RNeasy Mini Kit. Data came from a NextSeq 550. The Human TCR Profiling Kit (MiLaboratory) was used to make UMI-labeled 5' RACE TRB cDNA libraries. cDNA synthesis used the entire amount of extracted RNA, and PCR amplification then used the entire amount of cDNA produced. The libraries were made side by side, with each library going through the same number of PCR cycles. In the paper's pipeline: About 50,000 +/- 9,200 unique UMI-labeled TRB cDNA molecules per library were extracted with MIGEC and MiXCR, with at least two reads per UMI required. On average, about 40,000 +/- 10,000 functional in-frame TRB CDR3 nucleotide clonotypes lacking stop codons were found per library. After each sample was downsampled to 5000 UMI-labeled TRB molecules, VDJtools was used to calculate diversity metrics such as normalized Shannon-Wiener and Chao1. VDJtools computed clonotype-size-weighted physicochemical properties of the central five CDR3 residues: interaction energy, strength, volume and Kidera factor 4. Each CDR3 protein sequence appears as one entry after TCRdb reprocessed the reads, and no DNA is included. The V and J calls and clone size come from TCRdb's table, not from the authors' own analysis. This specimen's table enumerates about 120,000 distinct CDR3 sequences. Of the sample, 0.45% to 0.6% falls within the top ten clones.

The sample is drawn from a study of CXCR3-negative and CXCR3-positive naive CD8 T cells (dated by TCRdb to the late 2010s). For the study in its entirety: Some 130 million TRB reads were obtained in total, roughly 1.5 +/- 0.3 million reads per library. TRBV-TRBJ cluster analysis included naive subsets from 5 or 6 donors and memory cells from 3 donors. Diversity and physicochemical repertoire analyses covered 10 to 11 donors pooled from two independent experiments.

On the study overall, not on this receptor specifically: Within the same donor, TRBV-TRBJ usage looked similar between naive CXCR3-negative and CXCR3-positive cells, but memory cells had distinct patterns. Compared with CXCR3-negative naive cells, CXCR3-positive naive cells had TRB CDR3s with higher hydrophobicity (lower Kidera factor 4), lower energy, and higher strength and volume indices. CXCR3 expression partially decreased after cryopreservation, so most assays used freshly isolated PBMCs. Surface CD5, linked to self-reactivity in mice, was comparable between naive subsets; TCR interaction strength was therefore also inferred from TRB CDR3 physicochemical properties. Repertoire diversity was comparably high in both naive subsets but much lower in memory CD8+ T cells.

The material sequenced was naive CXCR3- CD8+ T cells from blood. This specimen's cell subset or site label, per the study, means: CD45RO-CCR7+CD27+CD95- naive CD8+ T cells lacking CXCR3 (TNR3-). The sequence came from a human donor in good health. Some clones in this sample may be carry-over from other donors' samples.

The CDR3 here reads CASSAIGLSAYNEQFF. Rearrangement joined TRBV7-9 to TRBJ2-1; TCRdb selects TRBD2, and the lack of DNA leaves this call unchecked. The CDR3 covers 16 residues, taking in both the cysteine and the phenylalanine. The protein alone is recorded here. CDR1 SEHNR and CDR2 FQNEAQ were looked up in the germline V gene (reference sequence). When the CDR3 is completed using the reference TRBV7-9 and TRBJ2-1 genes on either side, the full variable domain is DTGVSQNPRHKITKRGQNVTFRCDPISEHNRLYWYRQTLGQGPEFLTYFQNEAQLEKSRLLSDRFSAERPKGSFSTLEIQRTEQGDSAMYLCASSAIGLSAYNEQFFGPGTRLTVL.